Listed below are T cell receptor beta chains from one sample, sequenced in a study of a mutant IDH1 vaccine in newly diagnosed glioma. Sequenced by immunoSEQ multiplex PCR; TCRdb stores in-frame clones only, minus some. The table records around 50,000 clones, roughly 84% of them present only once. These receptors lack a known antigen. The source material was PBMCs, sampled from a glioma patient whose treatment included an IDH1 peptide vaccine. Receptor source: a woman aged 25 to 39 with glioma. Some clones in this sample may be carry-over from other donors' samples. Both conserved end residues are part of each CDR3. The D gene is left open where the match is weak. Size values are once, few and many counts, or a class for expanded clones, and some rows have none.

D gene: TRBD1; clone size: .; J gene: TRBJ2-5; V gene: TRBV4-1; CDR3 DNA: TGCGCCAGCAGCCAAGAGGGAGGGACAGGGTCGCAAGAGACCCAGTACTTC; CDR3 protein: CASSQEGGTGSQETQYF
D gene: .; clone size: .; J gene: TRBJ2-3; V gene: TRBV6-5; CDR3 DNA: TGTGCCAGCAGTAGACCAAACGACGAAGATACGCAGTATTTT; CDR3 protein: CASSRPNDEDTQYF
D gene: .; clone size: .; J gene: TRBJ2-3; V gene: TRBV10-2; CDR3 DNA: TGCGCCAGCACCCCCTTGGGAGCGGCAGATACGCAGTATTTT; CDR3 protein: CASTPLGAADTQYF
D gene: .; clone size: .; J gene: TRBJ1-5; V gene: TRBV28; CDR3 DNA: TGTGCCAGCAGTTTGCTGGGGCAGCCCCAGCATTTT; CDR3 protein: CASSLLGQPQHF
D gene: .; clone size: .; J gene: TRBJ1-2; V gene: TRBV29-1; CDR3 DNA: TGCAGCGTTGCGGGGGGACGGACCTATGGCTACACCTTC; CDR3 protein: CSVAGGRTYGYTF
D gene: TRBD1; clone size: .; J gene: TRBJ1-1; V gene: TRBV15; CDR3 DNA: TGTGCCACCAGCAGAGACCAGGACAGGGAAGCTTTCTTT; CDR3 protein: CATSRDQDREAFF
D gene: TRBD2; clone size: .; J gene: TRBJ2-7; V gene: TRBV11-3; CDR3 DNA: TGTGCCAGCAGCCCCTACCTTGCGGGAGGGGGCTCCTACGAGCAGTACTTC; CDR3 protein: CASSPYLAGGGSYEQYF
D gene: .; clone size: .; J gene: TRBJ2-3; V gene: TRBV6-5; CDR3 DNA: TGTGCCAGCAGTTATGGGGGCGCGGATACGCAGTATTTT; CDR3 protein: CASSYGGADTQYF
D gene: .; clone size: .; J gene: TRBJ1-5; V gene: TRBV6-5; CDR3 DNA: TGTGCCAGCAGTTACTCGAGGAGGGTCGGGGATCAGCCCCAGCATTTT; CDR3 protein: CASSYSRRVGDQPQHF
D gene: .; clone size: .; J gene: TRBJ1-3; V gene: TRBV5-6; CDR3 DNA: TGTGCCAGCAGCTGGGTTGGAGACACCTCTGGAAACACCATATATTTT; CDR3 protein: CASSWVGDTSGNTIYF
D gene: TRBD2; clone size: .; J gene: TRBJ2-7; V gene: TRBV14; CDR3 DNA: TGTGCCAGCAGCCAAGAATGGTGTGGGAGGGCCATTTGCGACGAGCAGTACTTC; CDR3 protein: CASSQEWCGRAICDEQYF
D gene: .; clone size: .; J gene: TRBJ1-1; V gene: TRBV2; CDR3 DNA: TGTGCCAGCTACACTGAAGCTTTCTTT; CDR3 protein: CASYTEAFF
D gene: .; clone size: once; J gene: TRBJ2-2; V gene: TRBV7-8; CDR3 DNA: TGTGCCAGCAGCTTAGTTGCGGGGCGTGGCACCGGGGAGCTGTTTTTT; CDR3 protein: CASSLVAGRGTGELFF
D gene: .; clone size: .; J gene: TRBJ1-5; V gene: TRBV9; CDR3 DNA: TGTGCCAGCAGCGTAGCCGGGACAAGCAATCAGCCCCAGCATTTT; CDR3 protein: CASSVAGTSNQPQHF
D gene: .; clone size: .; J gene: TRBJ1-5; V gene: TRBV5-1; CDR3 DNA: TGCGCCAGCAGTAGTACAGGGTTGAGCAATCAGCCCCAGCATTTT; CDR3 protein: CASSSTGLSNQPQHF
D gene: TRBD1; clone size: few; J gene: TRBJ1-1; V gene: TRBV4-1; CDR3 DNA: TGCGCCAGCAGCCAGATGGGACAGTCCCTGAGAGCTGAAGCTTTCTTT; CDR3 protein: CASSQMGQSLRAEAFF
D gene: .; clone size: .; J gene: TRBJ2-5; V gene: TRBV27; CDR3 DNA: TGTGCCAGCGGACCCCAAGAGACCCAGTACTTC; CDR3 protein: CASGPQETQYF
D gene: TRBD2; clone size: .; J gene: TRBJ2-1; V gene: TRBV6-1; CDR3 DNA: TGTGCCAGCAGTGCGGTGGTGGCTATGAGCGGGAGCGAGCAGTTCTTC; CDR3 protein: CASSAVVAMSGSEQFF
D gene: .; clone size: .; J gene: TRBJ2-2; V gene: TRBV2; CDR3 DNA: TGTGCCAGCAGTCCCCCCTCCTTGCTAGCGCCCGGGGAGCTGTTTTTT; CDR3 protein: CASSPPSLLAPGELFF
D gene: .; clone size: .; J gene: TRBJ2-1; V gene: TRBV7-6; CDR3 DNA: TGTGCCAGCAGCTTATCCGGCTACAATGAGCAGTTCTTC; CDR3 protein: CASSLSGYNEQFF
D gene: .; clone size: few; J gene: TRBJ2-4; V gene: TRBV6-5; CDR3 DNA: TGTGCCAGCAGCCCCGACAACCTCTTAAAAAACATTCAGTACTTC; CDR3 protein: CASSPDNLLKNIQYF
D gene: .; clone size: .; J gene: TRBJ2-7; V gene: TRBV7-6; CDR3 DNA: TGTGCCAGCAGCTTACCGACAGGCTACGAGCAGTACTTC; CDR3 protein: CASSLPTGYEQYF
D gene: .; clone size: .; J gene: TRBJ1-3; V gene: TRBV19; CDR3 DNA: TGTGCCAGTAGTATCGATGGGCGCCCTGGAAACACCATATATTTT; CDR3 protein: CASSIDGRPGNTIYF
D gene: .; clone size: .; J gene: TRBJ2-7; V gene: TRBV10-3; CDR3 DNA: TGTGCCATCAAGGTGGGATGGGAGCAGTACTTC; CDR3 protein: CAIKVGWEQYF
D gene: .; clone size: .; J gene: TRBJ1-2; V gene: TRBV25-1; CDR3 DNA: TGTGCCAGCAGGGATGGACAGAACTATGGCTACACCTTC; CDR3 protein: CASRDGQNYGYTF
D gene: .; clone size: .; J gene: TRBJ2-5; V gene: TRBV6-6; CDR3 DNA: TGTGCCAGCAGAGACTCGATGGAGACCCAGTACTTC; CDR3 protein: CASRDSMETQYF
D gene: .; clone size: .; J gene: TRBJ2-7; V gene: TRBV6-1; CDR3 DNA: TGTGCCAGCAGTGAACGTCTTCCTAGGGCAGGTGAGCAGTACTTC; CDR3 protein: CASSERLPRAGEQYF
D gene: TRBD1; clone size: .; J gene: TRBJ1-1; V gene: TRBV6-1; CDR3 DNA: TGTGCCAGCAGTGAAGTAGGACAGGGGGCAGGTGAAGCTTTCTTT; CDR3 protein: CASSEVGQGAGEAFF
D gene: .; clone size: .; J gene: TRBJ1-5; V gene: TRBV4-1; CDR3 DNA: TGCGCCAGCAGCCTGACAGGATATAGCAATCAGCCCCAGCATTTT; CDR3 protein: CASSLTGYSNQPQHF
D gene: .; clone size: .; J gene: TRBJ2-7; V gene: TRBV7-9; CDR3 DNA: TGTGCCAGCAGCCCTTTAAGCTCTTACGAGCAGTACTTC; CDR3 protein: CASSPLSSYEQYF
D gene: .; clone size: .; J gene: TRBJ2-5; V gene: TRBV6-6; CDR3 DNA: TGTGCCAGCAGGCGGGACTTGGTTCAAGAGACCCAGTACTTC; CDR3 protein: CASRRDLVQETQYF